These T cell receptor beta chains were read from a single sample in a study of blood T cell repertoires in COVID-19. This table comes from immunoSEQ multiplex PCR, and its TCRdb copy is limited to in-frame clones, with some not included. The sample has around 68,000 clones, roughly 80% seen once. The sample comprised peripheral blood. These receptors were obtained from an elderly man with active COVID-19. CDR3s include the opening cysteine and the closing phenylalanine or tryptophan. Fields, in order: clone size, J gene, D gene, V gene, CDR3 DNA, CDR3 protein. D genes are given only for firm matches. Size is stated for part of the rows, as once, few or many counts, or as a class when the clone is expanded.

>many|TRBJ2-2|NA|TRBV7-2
TGTGCCAGCAGGTCGAGACAGCCAAACACCGGGGAGCTGTTTTTT
CASRSRQPNTGELFF
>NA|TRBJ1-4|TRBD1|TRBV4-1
TGCGCCAGCAGCCAAGAGCCCGGGACAGGGAAGGAAAAACTGTTTTTT
CASSQEPGTGKEKLFF
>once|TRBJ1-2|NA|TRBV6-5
TGTGCCAGCAACGAGGAAGCGAGGATCTATGGCTACACCTTC
CASNEEARIYGYTF
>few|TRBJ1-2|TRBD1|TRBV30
TGTGCCTGGACGGGACAGGGGGCCGGTGGCTACACCTTC
CAWTGQGAGGYTF
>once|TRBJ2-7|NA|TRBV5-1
TGCGCCAGCAGCTTGGTTGCAGGGATACGCGAGCAGTACTTC
CASSLVAGIREQYF
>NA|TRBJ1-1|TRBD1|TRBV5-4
TGTGCCAGCAGCCTCAGGGGGGCCAATGAAGCTTTCTTT
CASSLRGANEAFF
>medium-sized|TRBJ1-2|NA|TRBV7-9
TGTGCCAGCAGCTACAGTGATGGCTACACCTTC
CASSYSDGYTF
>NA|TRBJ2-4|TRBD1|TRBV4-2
TGTGCCAGCAGCAACAGGGGGCAGGGAAACATTCAGTACTTC
CASSNRGQGNIQYF
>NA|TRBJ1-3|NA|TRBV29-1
TGCAGCGTTGGAACTGGTAGAAACACCATATATTTT
CSVGTGRNTIYF
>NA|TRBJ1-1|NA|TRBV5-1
TGCGCCAGCAGTAAAGAGCCGAACACTGAAGCTTTCTTT
CASSKEPNTEAFF
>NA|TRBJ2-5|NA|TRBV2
TGTGCCAGCAGTGACTTACAACAAGAGACCCAGTACTTC
CASSDLQQETQYF
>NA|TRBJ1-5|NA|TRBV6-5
TGTGCCAGCAGTTACAGGGGGTGGAATCAGCCCCAGCATTTT
CASSYRGWNQPQHF
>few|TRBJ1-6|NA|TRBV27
TGTGCCAGCAGTTTATGGCAGTATAATTCACCCCTCCACTTT
CASSLWQYNSPLHF
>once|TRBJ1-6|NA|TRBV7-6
TGTGCCAGCAGCTTAGTCGGGGGGATTTACAATAATTCACCCCTCCACTTT
CASSLVGGIYNNSPLHF
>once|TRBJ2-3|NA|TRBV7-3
TGTGCCAGCAGCTTAACGGGAGGCACAGATACGCAGTATTTT
CASSLTGGTDTQYF
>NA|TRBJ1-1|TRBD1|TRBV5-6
TGTGCCAGCAGCCTAGGACAGGGGTATTTAGGGACTGAAGCTTTCTTT
CASSLGQGYLGTEAFF
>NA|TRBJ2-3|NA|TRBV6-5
TGTGCCAGCAGTTACTCGATGGGCTCCGGTAGAGATACGCAGTATTTT
CASSYSMGSGRDTQYF
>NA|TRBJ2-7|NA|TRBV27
TGTGCCAGCAGTCCTACACTAGCCTGGGAGCAGTACTTC
CASSPTLAWEQYF
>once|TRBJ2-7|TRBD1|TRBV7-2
TGTGCCAGCAGCTGGGGACAGCAATACTACGAGCAGTACTTC
CASSWGQQYYEQYF
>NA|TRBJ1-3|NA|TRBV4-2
TGTGCCAGCAGCCCACAACTAGACTCTGGAAACACCATATATTTT
CASSPQLDSGNTIYF
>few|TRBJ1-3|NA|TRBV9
TGTGCCAGCAGCGTAGAGGGGGGGACTGGAAACACCATATATTTT
CASSVEGGTGNTIYF
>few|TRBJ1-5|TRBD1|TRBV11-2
TGTGCCAGCAGCACGACAGGGGAGCGTCAGCCCCAGCATTTT
CASSTTGERQPQHF
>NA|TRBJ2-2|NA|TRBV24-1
TGTGCCACCAGTGATTTGTCGTGGAGCACCGGGGAGCTGTTTTTT
CATSDLSWSTGELFF
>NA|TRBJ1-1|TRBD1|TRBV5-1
TGCGCCAGCAGCTTGGACAGGGGAGGCACTGAAGCTTTCTTT
CASSLDRGGTEAFF
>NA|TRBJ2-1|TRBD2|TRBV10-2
TGCGCCAGCAATACCGGGACTAGCGGGAGCAATGAGCAGTTCTTC
CASNTGTSGSNEQFF
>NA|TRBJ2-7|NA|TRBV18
TGTGCCAGCTCACCAGGGCGTGTCAGGGGATACGAGCAGTACTTC
CASSPGRVRGYEQYF
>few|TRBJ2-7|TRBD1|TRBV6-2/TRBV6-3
TGTGCCAGCAGCTCCCCCTCAGGGGGAAACTACGAGCAGTACTTC
CASSSPSGGNYEQYF
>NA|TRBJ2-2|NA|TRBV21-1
TGTGCCAGCCTGATAAAAGCTGTCGGGGAGCTGTTTTTT
CASLIKAVGELFF
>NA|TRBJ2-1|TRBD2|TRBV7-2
TGTGCCAGCAGTTCCCTAGCGGGGGGATACAATGAGCAGTTCTTC
CASSSLAGGYNEQFF
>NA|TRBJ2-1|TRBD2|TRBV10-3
TGTGCCATCAGTGACCTAGCGGGAGCTGGTAATGAGCAGTTCTTC
CAISDLAGAGNEQFF
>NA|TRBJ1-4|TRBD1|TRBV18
TGTGCCAGCTCACCCGACAGGGCCTCAACTAATGAAAAACTGTTTTTT
CASSPDRASTNEKLFF
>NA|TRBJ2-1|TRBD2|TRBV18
TGTGCCAGCTCACCAGCGGAGACTAGCGGGAAAAATGAGCAGTTCTTC
CASSPAETSGKNEQFF
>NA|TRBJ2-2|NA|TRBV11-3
TGTGCCAGCAGCCTCAGGGTCTCAAGCGGGGAGCTGTTTTTT
CASSLRVSSGELFF
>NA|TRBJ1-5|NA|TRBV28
TGTGCCAGCAGTCGCATTACAGGTAATCAGCCCCAGCATTTT
CASSRITGNQPQHF
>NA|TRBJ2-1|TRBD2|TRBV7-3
TGTGCCAGCAGCTCGCAACTAGCGGGTAACTACAATGAGCAGTTCTTC
CASSSQLAGNYNEQFF
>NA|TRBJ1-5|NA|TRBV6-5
TGTGCCAGCAGGGGGAGGGCCCGAAATCAGCCCCAGCATTTT
CASRGRARNQPQHF
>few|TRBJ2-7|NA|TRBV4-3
TGCGCCAGCAGCCAAGTAGCCTCCGACTACGAGCAGTACTTC
CASSQVASDYEQYF
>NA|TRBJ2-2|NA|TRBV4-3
TGCGCCAGCAGCCATCGGACAGCGAACACCGGGGAGCTGTTTTTT
CASSHRTANTGELFF
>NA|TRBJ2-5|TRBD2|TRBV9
TGTGCCAGCACCGGAGGCGGGGGGGTACAAGAGACCCAGTACTTC
CASTGGGGVQETQYF
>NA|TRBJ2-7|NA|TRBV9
TGTGCCAGCAGCGTTAGTCAGGGCCCTGGCGAGCAGTACTTC
CASSVSQGPGEQYF
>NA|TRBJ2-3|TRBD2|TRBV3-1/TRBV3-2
TGTGCCAGCAGCCCTAGCGGGGCCCCGGGGACAGATACGCAGTATTTT
CASSPSGAPGTDTQYF
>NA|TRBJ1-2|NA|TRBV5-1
TGCGCCAGCAGTTCGGCCCCAGGGATCGGTGGCTACACCTTC
CASSSAPGIGGYTF